This TCR beta chain was obtained from a study of early T cells in non-severe SARS-CoV-2 infection. Study results and caveats: Anti-spike CD8 specificities were favored by VDJdb matching, whose results missed private and CD4 specificities.

The sample holds many counts of this clonotype. The antigen remains unidentified. The V gene lost 0 bases and the J gene lost 2 bases, with 10 bases spanning the gap. The germline V gene encodes CDR1 SGHAT and CDR2 FQNNGV. The CDR3 length is 15 residues. From the 5' RACE reads, TCRdb called clonotypes with MiXCR, one entry per CDR3 protein. Counted here are about 100,000 distinct CDR3 sequences, around 13% occurring once; the ten biggest clones make up about 2.1%. This TCR was sampled from an adult who was a healthcare worker with PCR-confirmed SARS-CoV-2 infection or an uninfected control (not recorded which). The chain carries TRBV11-2 and TRBJ2-5; no reliable D call. Material: whole blood. Written as DNA, the CDR3 is TGTGCCAGCAGCTTAGAGGTGCGAGCACAAGAGACCCAGTACTTC. Protein sequence: CASSLEVRAQETQYF. The entire variable domain, with the rest obtained from reference TRBV11-2 and TRBJ2-5, is as follows: EAGVAQSPRYKIIEKRQSVAFWCNPISGHATLYWYQQILGQGPKLLIQFQNNGVVDDSQLPKDRFSAERLKGVDSTLKIQPAKLEDSAVYLCASSLEVRAQETQYFGPGTRLLVL.